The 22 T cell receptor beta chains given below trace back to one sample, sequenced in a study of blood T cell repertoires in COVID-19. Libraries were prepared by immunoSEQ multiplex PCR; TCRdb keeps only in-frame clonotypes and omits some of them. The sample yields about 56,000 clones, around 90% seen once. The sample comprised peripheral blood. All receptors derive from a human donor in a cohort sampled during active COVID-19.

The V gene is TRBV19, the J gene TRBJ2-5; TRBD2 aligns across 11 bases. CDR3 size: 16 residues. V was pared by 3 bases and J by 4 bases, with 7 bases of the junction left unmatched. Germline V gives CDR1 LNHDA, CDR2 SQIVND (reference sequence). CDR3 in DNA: TGTGCCAGTAGTATTTTAGCGGGGGGGCCGAGAGAGACCCAGTACTTC. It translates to CASSILAGGPRETQYF.

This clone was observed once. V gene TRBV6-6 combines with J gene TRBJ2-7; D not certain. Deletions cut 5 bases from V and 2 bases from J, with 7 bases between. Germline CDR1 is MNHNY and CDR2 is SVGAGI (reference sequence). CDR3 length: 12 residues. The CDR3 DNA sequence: TGTGCCAGCAGTCCCACACCCTACGAGCAGTACTTC. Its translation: CASSPTPYEQYF.

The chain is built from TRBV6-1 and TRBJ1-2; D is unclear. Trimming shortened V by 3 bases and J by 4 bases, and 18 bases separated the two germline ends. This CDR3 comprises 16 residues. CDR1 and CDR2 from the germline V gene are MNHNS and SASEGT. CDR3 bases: TGTGCCAGCAGTGATGGATTTCGATCGAGGGCCTATGGCTACACCTTC. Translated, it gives CASSDGFRSRAYGYTF.

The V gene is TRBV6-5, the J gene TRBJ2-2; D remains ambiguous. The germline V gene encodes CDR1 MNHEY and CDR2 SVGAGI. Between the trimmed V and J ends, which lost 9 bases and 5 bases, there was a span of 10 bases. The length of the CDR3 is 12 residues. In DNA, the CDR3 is TGTGCCAGTTCCCGACAAACCGGGGAGCTGTTTTTT. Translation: CASSRQTGELFF.

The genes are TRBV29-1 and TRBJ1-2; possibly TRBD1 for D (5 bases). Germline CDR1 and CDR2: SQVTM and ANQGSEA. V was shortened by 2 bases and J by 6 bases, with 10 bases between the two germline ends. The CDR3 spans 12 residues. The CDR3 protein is CSVERGLHGYTF. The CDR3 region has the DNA TGCAGCGTTGAAAGGGGATTACATGGCTACACCTTC.

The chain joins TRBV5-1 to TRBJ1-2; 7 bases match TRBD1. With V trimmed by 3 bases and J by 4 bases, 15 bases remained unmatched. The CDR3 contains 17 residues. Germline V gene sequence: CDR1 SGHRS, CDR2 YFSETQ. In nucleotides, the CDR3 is TGCGCCAGCAGCTGGGCCCGAGGACAGGCCTCGGGCTATGGCTACACCTTC. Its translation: CASSWARGQASGYGYTF. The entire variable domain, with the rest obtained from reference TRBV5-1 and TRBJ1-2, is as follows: KAGVTQTPRYLIKTRGQQVTLSCSPISGHRSVSWYQQTPGQGLQFLFEYFSETQRNKGNFPGRFSGRQFSNSRSEMNVSTLELGDSALYLCASSWARGQASGYGYTFGSGTRLTVV.

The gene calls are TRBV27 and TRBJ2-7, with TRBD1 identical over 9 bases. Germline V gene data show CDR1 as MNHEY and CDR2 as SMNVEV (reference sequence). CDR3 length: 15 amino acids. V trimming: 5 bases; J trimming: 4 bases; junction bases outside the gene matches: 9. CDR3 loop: CASSVWTGEGYEQYF. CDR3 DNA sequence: TGTGCCAGCAGTGTCTGGACAGGGGAAGGGTACGAGCAGTACTTC.

CDR3 DNA sequence: TGTGCCATCAGTTCGACTTCGCCCCCTAACCCAAACTCCTACAATGAGCAGTTCTTC. It translates to CAISSTSPPNPNSYNEQFF. V is TRBV10-3 and J is TRBJ2-1; D remains unclear. Per germline, CDR1 ENHRY and CDR2 SYGVKD. Between the trimmed V and J ends, which lost 5 bases and 0 bases, there was a span of 23 bases. The CDR3 sequence is 19 residues long.

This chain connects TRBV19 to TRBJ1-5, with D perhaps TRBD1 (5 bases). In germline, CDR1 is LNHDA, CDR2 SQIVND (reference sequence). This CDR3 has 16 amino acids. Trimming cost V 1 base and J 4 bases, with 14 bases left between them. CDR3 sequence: CASSIAGGEGNQPQHF. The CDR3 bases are TGTGCCAGTAGTATAGCGGGAGGGGAAGGGAATCAGCCCCAGCATTTT. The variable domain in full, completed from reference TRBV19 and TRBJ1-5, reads DGGITQSPKYLFRKEGQNVTLSCEQNLNHDAMYWYRQDPGQGLRLIYYSQIVNDFQKGDIAEGYSVSREKKESFPLTVTSAQKNPTAFYLCASSIAGGEGNQPQHFGDGTRLSIL.

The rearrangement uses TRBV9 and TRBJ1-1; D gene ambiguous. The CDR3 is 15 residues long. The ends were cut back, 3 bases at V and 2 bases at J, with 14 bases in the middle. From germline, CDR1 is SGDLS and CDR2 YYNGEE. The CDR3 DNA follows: TGTGCCAGCAGCGGTAGGGTGGGAGGAAACACTGAAGCTTTCTTT. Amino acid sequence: CASSGRVGGNTEAFF.

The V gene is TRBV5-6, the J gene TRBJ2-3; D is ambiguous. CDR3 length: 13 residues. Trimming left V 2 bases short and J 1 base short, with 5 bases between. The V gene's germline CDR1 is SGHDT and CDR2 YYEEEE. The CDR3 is CASSFTGTDTQYF. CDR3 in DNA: TGTGCCAGCAGCTTCACAGGCACAGATACGCAGTATTTT.

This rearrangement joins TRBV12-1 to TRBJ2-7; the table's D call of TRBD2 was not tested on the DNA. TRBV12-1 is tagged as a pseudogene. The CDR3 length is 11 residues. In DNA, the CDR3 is TGTGCCAGCAGCTTTCTCCACGAGCAGTACTTC. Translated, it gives CASSFLHEQYF.

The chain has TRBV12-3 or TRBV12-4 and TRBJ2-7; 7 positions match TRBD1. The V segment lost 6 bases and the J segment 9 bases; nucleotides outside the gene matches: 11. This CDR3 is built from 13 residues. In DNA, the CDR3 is TGTGCCAGCAGCAGGGACAGAGGCTCGGGGCAGTACTTC. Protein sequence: CASSRDRGSGQYF.

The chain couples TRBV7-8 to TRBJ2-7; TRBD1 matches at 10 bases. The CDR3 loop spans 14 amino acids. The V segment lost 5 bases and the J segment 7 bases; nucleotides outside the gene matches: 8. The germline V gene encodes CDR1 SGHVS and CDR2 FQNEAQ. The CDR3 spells CASSLGQGVREQYF. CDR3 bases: TGTGCCAGCAGCCTAGGACAGGGGGTTAGGGAGCAGTACTTC. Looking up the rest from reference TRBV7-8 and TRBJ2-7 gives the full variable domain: GAGVSQSPRYKVAKRGQDVALRCDPISGHVSLFWYQQALGQGPEFLTYFQNEAQLDKSGLPSDRFFAERPEGSVSTLKIQRTQQEDSAVYLCASSLGQGVREQYFGPGTRLTVT.

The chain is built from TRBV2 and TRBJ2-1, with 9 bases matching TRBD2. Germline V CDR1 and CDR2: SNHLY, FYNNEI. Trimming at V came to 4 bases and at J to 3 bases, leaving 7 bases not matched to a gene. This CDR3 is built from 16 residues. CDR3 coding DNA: TGTGCCAGCAGTGGCCCTAGCGGGGCGTACTACAATGAGCAGTTCTTC. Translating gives CASSGPSGAYYNEQFF.

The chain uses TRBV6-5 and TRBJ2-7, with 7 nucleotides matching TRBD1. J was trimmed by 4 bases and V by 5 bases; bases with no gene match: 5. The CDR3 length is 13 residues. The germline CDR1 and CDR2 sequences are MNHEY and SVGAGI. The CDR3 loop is CASSPGTAYEQYF. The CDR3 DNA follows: TGTGCCAGCAGTCCCGGGACAGCTTACGAGCAGTACTTC.

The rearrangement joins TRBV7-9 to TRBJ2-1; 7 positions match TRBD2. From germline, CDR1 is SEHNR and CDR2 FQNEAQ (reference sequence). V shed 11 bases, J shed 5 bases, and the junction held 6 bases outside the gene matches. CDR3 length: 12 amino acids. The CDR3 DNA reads TGTGCCGGGGGGAGGGTTAACAATGAGCAGTTCTTC. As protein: CAGGRVNNEQFF.

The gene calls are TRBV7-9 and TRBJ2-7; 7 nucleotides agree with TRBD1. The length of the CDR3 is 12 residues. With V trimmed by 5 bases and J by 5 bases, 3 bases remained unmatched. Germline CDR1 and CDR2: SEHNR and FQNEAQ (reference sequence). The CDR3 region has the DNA TGTGCCAGCAGCAGGGGGCTTGACGAGCAGTACTTC. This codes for CASSRGLDEQYF.

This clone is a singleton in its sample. The CDR3 sequence is CASSLEPGQGAYEQFF. CDR3 bases: TGTGCCAGCAGCTTAGAGCCGGGACAGGGGGCTTATGAGCAGTTCTTC. The chain is built from TRBV7-7 and TRBJ2-1; 12 nucleotides agree with TRBD1. The CDR3 has 16 amino acids. Germline-derived CDR1 and CDR2 are SSHAT and FNYEAQ (reference sequence). J gave up 8 bases and V 1 base, and 6 bases lay outside the gene matches.

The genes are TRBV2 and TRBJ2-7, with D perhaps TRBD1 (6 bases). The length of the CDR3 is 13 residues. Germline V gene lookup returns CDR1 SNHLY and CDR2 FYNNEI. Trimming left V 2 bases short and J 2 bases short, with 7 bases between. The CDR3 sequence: CASSETGPYEQYF. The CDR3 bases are TGTGCCAGCAGTGAAACAGGGCCCTACGAGCAGTACTTC. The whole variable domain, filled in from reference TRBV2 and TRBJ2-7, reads EPEVTQTPSHQVTQMGQEVILRCVPISNHLYFYWYRQILGQKVEFLVSFYNNEISEKSEIFDDQFSVERPDGSNFTLKIRSTKLEDSAMYFCASSETGPYEQYFGPGTRLTVT.

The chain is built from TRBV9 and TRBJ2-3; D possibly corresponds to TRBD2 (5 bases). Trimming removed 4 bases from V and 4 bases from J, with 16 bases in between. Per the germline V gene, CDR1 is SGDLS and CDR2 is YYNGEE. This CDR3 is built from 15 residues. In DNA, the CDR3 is TGTGCCAGCAGCCAGAAAGAGGGCGTCCCAGATACGCAGTATTTT. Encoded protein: CASSQKEGVPDTQYF. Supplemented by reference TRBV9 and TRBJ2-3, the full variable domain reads DSGVTQTPKHLITATGQRVTLRCSPRSGDLSVYWYQQSLDQGLQFLIQYYNGEERAKGNILERFSAQQFPDLHSELNLSSLELGDSALYFCASSQKEGVPDTQYFGPGTRLTVL.

The CDR3 nucleotides read TGTGCCAGCAGCCAAGTAGGACAGGGGGTTGGCTACACCTTC. Protein: CASSQVGQGVGYTF. This chain connects TRBV3-1 (or the pseudogene TRBV3-2) to TRBJ1-2; 10 nucleotides agree with TRBD1. V shed 1 base, J shed 7 bases, and the junction held 3 bases outside the gene matches. The CDR3 sequence is 14 residues long. Germline CDR1 is LGHDT and CDR2 is YNNKEL (reference sequence).